These T cell receptor beta chains were read from a single sample in a study of OX40 agonist ivuxolimab in advanced cancers. The assay was immunoSEQ multiplex PCR, and TCRdb's table has in-frame clones only and misses some. The table shows 78,000 or so clones, with approximately 89% occurring only once. Here the sequenced sample was CD4+ or CD8+ T cells sorted from blood, taken in a trial of the OX40 agonist ivuxolimab. The source of these receptors is an adult with an advanced solid tumor such as melanoma, head and neck, liver or kidney cancer. The CDR3 runs from the conserved cysteine through the conserved F or W. A D gene is named only where the DNA matches it firmly. For some rows the clone size is stated as once, few or many, or as a class when expanded; others skip it.

D gene: TRBD1
J gene: TRBJ2-7
clone size: .
V gene: TRBV29-1
CDR3 DNA: TGCAGCGTAGGACAGGTTGCCTACGAGCAGTACTTC
CDR3 protein: CSVGQVAYEQYF

D gene: .
J gene: TRBJ1-3
clone size: .
V gene: TRBV4-1
CDR3 DNA: TGCGCCAGCAGCCAAGATTCAGGTAGCTCCGACTCTGGAAACACCATATATTTT
CDR3 protein: CASSQDSGSSDSGNTIYF

D gene: TRBD1
J gene: TRBJ2-7
clone size: .
V gene: TRBV7-2
CDR3 DNA: TGTGCCAGCAGACCAAGGACAGGGGAAGAGCAGTACTTC
CDR3 protein: CASRPRTGEEQYF

D gene: .
J gene: TRBJ2-3
clone size: .
V gene: TRBV19
CDR3 DNA: TGTGCCAGTAGTCCCCGGAGGGGCCAGCAGTATTTT
CDR3 protein: CASSPRRGQQYF

D gene: .
J gene: TRBJ1-2
clone size: .
V gene: TRBV6-5
CDR3 DNA: TGTGCCAGCAGTTACACCTCGTGGTATGGCTACACCTTC
CDR3 protein: CASSYTSWYGYTF

D gene: TRBD1
J gene: TRBJ1-2
clone size: .
V gene: TRBV4-3
CDR3 DNA: TGCGCCAGCAGCCAAGAGGCAGGGGGTCCCATCTATGGCTACACCTTC
CDR3 protein: CASSQEAGGPIYGYTF

D gene: .
J gene: TRBJ2-2
clone size: .
V gene: TRBV19
CDR3 DNA: TGTGCCAGTAGTCCATCGGCAGGCCTGAACACCGGGGAGCTGTTTTTT
CDR3 protein: CASSPSAGLNTGELFF

D gene: .
J gene: TRBJ2-2
clone size: .
V gene: TRBV19
CDR3 DNA: TGTGCCAGTAGGCAGTCGAGGACTGCCGGGGAGCTGTTTTTT
CDR3 protein: CASRQSRTAGELFF

D gene: TRBD1
J gene: TRBJ2-2
clone size: once
V gene: TRBV4-3
CDR3 DNA: TGCGCCAGCAGCCACAGGGGACAGACGAACACCGGGGAGCTGTTTTTT
CDR3 protein: CASSHRGQTNTGELFF

D gene: TRBD1
J gene: TRBJ1-1
clone size: .
V gene: TRBV6-1
CDR3 DNA: TGTGCCAGCAGTGAACCGGGACAGGGGGCAAACACTGAAGCTTTCTTT
CDR3 protein: CASSEPGQGANTEAFF

D gene: .
J gene: TRBJ2-2
clone size: .
V gene: TRBV9
CDR3 DNA: TGTGCCAGCAGCGTTGGAGAGAGACAGAACACCGGGGAGCTGTTTTTT
CDR3 protein: CASSVGERQNTGELFF

D gene: TRBD2
J gene: TRBJ2-7
clone size: .
V gene: TRBV2
CDR3 DNA: TGTGCCAGCACCCCCGGGACTAGGGACGAGCAGTACTTC
CDR3 protein: CASTPGTRDEQYF

D gene: .
J gene: TRBJ1-6
clone size: .
V gene: TRBV6-7
CDR3 DNA: TGTGCCAGCAGTTACAACGTCCGGGGACGTTACTCACCCCTCCACTTT
CDR3 protein: CASSYNVRGRYSPLHF

D gene: .
J gene: TRBJ1-2
clone size: .
V gene: TRBV6-6
CDR3 DNA: TGTGCCAGCAACCCAGGGTCCCCTGGCTACACCTTC
CDR3 protein: CASNPGSPGYTF

D gene: TRBD2
J gene: TRBJ2-7
clone size: .
V gene: TRBV5-4
CDR3 DNA: TGTGCCAGCAGCAACCCGACTAGCGGGAGAACCTACGAGCAGTACTTC
CDR3 protein: CASSNPTSGRTYEQYF

D gene: .
J gene: TRBJ1-1
clone size: few
V gene: TRBV30
CDR3 DNA: TGTGCCTGTAGAACCGGGACAGAAGCTTTCTTT
CDR3 protein: CACRTGTEAFF

D gene: .
J gene: TRBJ1-2
clone size: few
V gene: TRBV6-1
CDR3 DNA: TGTGCCAGCAGTCTGACAGAAAACTATGGCTACACCTTC
CDR3 protein: CASSLTENYGYTF

D gene: .
J gene: TRBJ2-1
clone size: few
V gene: TRBV4-1
CDR3 DNA: TGCGCCAGCAAGCAAACCGGGAGTTATTACAATGAGCAGTTCTTC
CDR3 protein: CASKQTGSYYNEQFF

D gene: TRBD1
J gene: TRBJ2-7
clone size: .
V gene: TRBV4-3
CDR3 DNA: TGCGCCAGCAGCCAAGCTACAGGGGGCGCGAACACCTACGAGCAGTACTTC
CDR3 protein: CASSQATGGANTYEQYF

D gene: .
J gene: TRBJ1-1
clone size: .
V gene: TRBV2
CDR3 DNA: TGTGCCAGCAGGAGGAAGGTGGGCACTGAAGCTTTCTTT
CDR3 protein: CASRRKVGTEAFF

D gene: TRBD1
J gene: TRBJ1-2
clone size: .
V gene: TRBV28
CDR3 DNA: TGTGCCACCTTCCCGGGGGAGGGGGCCAGTGGCTACACCTTC
CDR3 protein: CATFPGEGASGYTF

D gene: TRBD1
J gene: TRBJ2-2
clone size: .
V gene: TRBV27
CDR3 DNA: TGTGCCAGCAGTTTGAGTGCAGGGGGCAACACCGGGGAGCTGTTTTTT
CDR3 protein: CASSLSAGGNTGELFF

D gene: .
J gene: TRBJ1-2
clone size: .
V gene: TRBV30
CDR3 DNA: TGTGCCGGCCCTAGGTGGGGAGACTATGGCTACACCTTC
CDR3 protein: CAGPRWGDYGYTF

D gene: TRBD1
J gene: TRBJ2-7
clone size: .
V gene: TRBV5-1
CDR3 DNA: TGCGCCAGCAGCCCGGACAGGATCTCCTACGAGCAGTACTTC
CDR3 protein: CASSPDRISYEQYF

D gene: .
J gene: TRBJ2-7
clone size: .
V gene: TRBV29-1
CDR3 DNA: TGCAGCGTTGGGGGTCAGGGCCACGAGCAGTACTTC
CDR3 protein: CSVGGQGHEQYF

D gene: .
J gene: TRBJ1-6
clone size: .
V gene: TRBV7-8
CDR3 DNA: TGTGCCACCAAAAGGGGGGGGCAGGTATTGGGTTCACCCCTCCACTTT
CDR3 protein: CATKRGGQVLGSPLHF

D gene: .
J gene: TRBJ1-3
clone size: .
V gene: TRBV2
CDR3 DNA: TGTGCCAGCAGCGTACAGAGCTCTGGAAACACCATATATTTT
CDR3 protein: CASSVQSSGNTIYF

D gene: TRBD2
J gene: TRBJ2-3
clone size: .
V gene: TRBV6-4
CDR3 DNA: TGTGCCAGCAGCCCGACTAGCGGGGGTCCCACAGATACGCAGTATTTT
CDR3 protein: CASSPTSGGPTDTQYF

D gene: .
J gene: TRBJ1-5
clone size: .
V gene: TRBV27
CDR3 DNA: TGTGCCAGCAGTCTTCAAGGGAGCAATCAGCCCCAGCATTTT
CDR3 protein: CASSLQGSNQPQHF

D gene: .
J gene: TRBJ2-7
clone size: once
V gene: TRBV7-8
CDR3 DNA: TGTGCCAGCAGCGTTCGTAGGGCTACACGCTCCTACGAGCAGTACTTC
CDR3 protein: CASSVRRATRSYEQYF

D gene: TRBD2
J gene: TRBJ2-7
clone size: .
V gene: TRBV27
CDR3 DNA: TGTGCCAGCAAACGATGGACTAGCGGGATCTACGAGCAGTACTTC
CDR3 protein: CASKRWTSGIYEQYF

D gene: .
J gene: TRBJ2-2
clone size: .
V gene: TRBV18
CDR3 DNA: TGTGCCAGCTCAGATCGAGGGGCCGGGGAGCTGTTTTTT
CDR3 protein: CASSDRGAGELFF

D gene: TRBD2
J gene: TRBJ2-2
clone size: .
V gene: TRBV5-4
CDR3 DNA: TGTGCCAGCAGCCCTCGCGCGGGAGTGTCCGGGGAGCTGTTTTTT
CDR3 protein: CASSPRAGVSGELFF

D gene: TRBD1
J gene: TRBJ1-1
clone size: once
V gene: TRBV5-1
CDR3 DNA: TGCGCCAGCAGCTCGGACAGGGCGAACACTGAAGCTTTCTTT
CDR3 protein: CASSSDRANTEAFF

D gene: .
J gene: TRBJ2-2
clone size: .
V gene: TRBV6-1
CDR3 DNA: TGTGCCAGCAGCTCGGGGACGAACACCGGGGAGCTGTTTTTT
CDR3 protein: CASSSGTNTGELFF